Shown below are 23 T cell receptor beta chains from a single sample sequenced in a study of blood T cells in healthy people across ages. The second PCR ran about 6 to 12 cycles with a sample-barcoded 5' primer and J-beta primers. TCRdb ran MiXCR on the 5' RACE reads and lists one entry per CDR3 protein. This table holds 780,000 or so distinct CDR3 sequences, about 56% found once. The specimen was blood. The receptors were sampled from a man aged 40-55 years in good health.

The chain joins TRBV5-1 to TRBJ2-1; D is undetermined. V was pared by 4 bases and J by 5 bases, with 19 bases between. This CDR3 has 16 residues. Germline V gives CDR1 SGHRS, CDR2 YFSETQ. CDR3 in amino acids: CASSLAGVNKNNEQFF. CDR3 in DNA: TGCGCCAGCAGCCTCGCAGGAGTAAACAAAAACAATGAGCAGTTCTTC.

The rearrangement uses TRBV3-1 and TRBJ2-4, with no clear D. Germline CDR1 is LGHDT and CDR2 is YNNKEL (reference sequence). The V end was cut by 0 bases, the J end by 13 bases, with 19 bases between. This CDR3 contains 15 residues. In DNA, the CDR3 is TGTGCCAGCAGCCAAGATAGGCAGACCTACAATGAGCAGTACTTC. Translation gives CASSQDRQTYNEQYF.

The V and J genes are TRBV11-3 and TRBJ2-2, with D possibly being TRBD2 (5 bases). The ends were cut back, 5 bases at V and 3 bases at J, with 16 bases in the middle. The germline gives CDR1 SGHNT, CDR2 YENEEA. The CDR3 consists of 16 residues. CDR3 residues: CASSPRRRSDTGELFF. CDR3 in DNA: TGTGCCAGCAGCCCAAGAAGGAGGTCGGACACCGGGGAGCTGTTTTTT.

The gene calls are TRBV25-1 and TRBJ2-1, with a possible D match to TRBD1 (6 bases). The end of the DNA is better explained by TRBJ2-7, so the J call may be wrong. CDR3 length equals 14 residues. The germline gives CDR1 MGHDK, CDR2 SYGVNS. CDR3 in amino acids: CASSTNREYNEQYF. The CDR3 coding sequence is TGTGCCAGCAGTACAAACAGGGAGTACAATGAGCAGTACTTC.

The chain uses TRBV5-1 and TRBJ2-7; D is perhaps TRBD2 (6 bases). This CDR3 has 15 residues. Germline CDR1 and CDR2: SGHRS and YFSETQ. V lost 2 bases and J lost 1, with 13 bases in between. CDR3 region: CASSLGPGDSYEQYF. DNA of the CDR3: TGCGCCAGCAGCTTAGGACCGGGGGATTCCTACGAGCAGTACTTC.

This clonotype was seen once. The chain joins TRBV6-6 to TRBJ2-1; D is ambiguous. With the DNA end fitting TRBJ2-7 better, the J assignment may be wrong. This CDR3 has 12 residues. CDR1 and CDR2 from the germline V gene are MNHNY and SVGAGI (reference sequence). CDR3 protein: CASSPSSHEQYF. DNA for the CDR3: TGTGCCAGCAGCCCTTCAAGTCACGAGCAGTACTTC.

This clonotype was seen only a few times. This chain joins TRBV24-1 and TRBJ2-4; no firm D call. The V end lost 5 bases, the J end lost 12 bases, and 13 bases lay between the germline ends. In germline, CDR1 is KGHDR, CDR2 SFDVKD. The CDR3 covers 12 residues. The DNA for the CDR3 is TGTGCCACCAGTGCCGTAATGGGAAGTCAGTACTTC. It specifies CATSAVMGSQYF.

The J gene is TRBJ1-1, the V gene TRBV7-3; D is perhaps TRBD1 (6 bases). Trimming took off 5 bases at V and 5 bases at J, with 12 bases between the two ends. This CDR3 has 13 amino acids. Germline V gives CDR1 SGHTA, CDR2 FQGTGA. This chain's CDR3 is CASSITGRTEAFF. The CDR3 coding sequence is TGTGCCAGCAGCATCACAGGGAGGACTGAAGCTTTCTTT.

The chain uses TRBV3-1 and TRBJ2-1; 11 nucleotides agree with TRBD2. Germline V lookup: CDR1 LGHDT, CDR2 YNNKEL (reference sequence). CDR3 length: 13 residues. V shed 5 bases and J 10 bases; nucleotides not matched to a gene: 4. CDR3 DNA sequence: TGTGCCAGCAGCTCGACTAGCGGGGAGGAGCAGTTCTTC. Its protein is CASSSTSGEEQFF.

J is TRBJ2-1 and V is TRBV4-3; D possibly corresponds to TRBD2 (5 bases). CDR3 length equals 14 residues. V was clipped by 1 base and J by 10 bases, with 14 bases between them. The germline V gene has CDR1 LGHNA and CDR2 YSLEER. The CDR3: CASSQAWGSGEQFF. The CDR3 DNA sequence: TGCGCCAGCAGCCAAGCATGGGGATCGGGAGAGCAGTTCTTC.

The chain has TRBV12-3 or TRBV12-4 and TRBJ2-1; 12 nucleotides line up with TRBD2. This CDR3 is built from 17 residues. Trimming removed 3 bases from V and 4 bases from J; junction bases left unmatched: 7. The DNA for the CDR3 is TGTGCCAGCAGTTTGTCGACTAGCGGGGGTTGGTACAATGAGCAGTTCTTC. The encoded protein is CASSLSTSGGWYNEQFF.

The chain couples TRBV27 to TRBJ2-7; D unresolved. The CDR3 has 13 residues. V was shortened by 6 bases and J by 0 bases, with 9 bases between the two germline ends. Germline V lookup: CDR1 MNHEY, CDR2 SMNVEV (reference sequence). CDR3 bases: TGTGCCAGCAGCCGGGTCAACTCCTACGAGCAGTACTTC. Protein sequence: CASSRVNSYEQYF.

Only a few counts were recorded for this clonotype. This rearrangement joins TRBV24-1 to TRBJ2-1; either TRBD1 or TRBD2 may fit D (5 bases each). The V gene's germline CDR1 is KGHDR and CDR2 SFDVKD. V gave up 4 bases and J gave up 8 bases, with 14 bases separating them. The length of the CDR3 is 14 residues. CDR3 sequence (DNA): TGTGCCACCAGTGACTCAACGGGGCTTCATGAGCAGTTCTTC. It is translated as CATSDSTGLHEQFF.

The genes are TRBV20-1 and TRBJ1-2, with 11 positions matching TRBD1. The length of the CDR3 is 16 residues. After removal of 5 bases from V and 7 bases from J, the junction contained 15 bases not matched to a gene. CDR1 DFQATT and CDR2 SNEGSKA come from the germline V gene (reference sequence). CDR3 sequence (DNA): TGCAGTGCTTCGGTCGGACAGGGGGCTAGGATCGTTGGCTACACCTTC. Amino acids: CSASVGQGARIVGYTF.

This clonotype was observed a handful of times. The chain uses TRBV7-2 and TRBJ1-2, with 8 bases that match TRBD1. Germline V CDR1 and CDR2: SGHTA, FQGNSA. The CDR3 is made up of 16 amino acids. The V and J ends lost 2 bases and 2 bases, in that order; junction bases with no gene match: 7. CDR3 protein: CASSLTLRDRNYGYTF. The CDR3 DNA reads as TGTGCCAGCAGCTTAACCTTACGGGACAGGAACTATGGCTACACCTTC.

This clonotype showed up many times. This chain joins TRBV15 and TRBJ1-2; D unresolved. Germline-derived CDR1 and CDR2 are LNHNV and YYDKDF (reference sequence). This CDR3 has 13 residues. Trimming took 5 bases from V and 4 from J, leaving 11 bases between them. This chain's CDR3 is CATSLTGSYGYTF. Here the CDR3 DNA reads TGTGCCACCAGCCTCACCGGGAGCTATGGCTACACCTTC.

V gene TRBV18 combines with J gene TRBJ2-7; D not resolved. With 2 bases removed from V and 5 bases from J, the gap between germline ends came to 16 bases. Germline CDR1 is KGHSH and CDR2 is LQKENI. This CDR3 is 15 amino acids long. The CDR3 sequence: CASSPKPGVGHEQYF. In DNA form, the CDR3 reads TGTGCCAGCTCACCAAAGCCTGGCGTTGGGCACGAGCAGTACTTC.

This clonotype has only a few counts. The chain carries TRBV20-1 and TRBJ1-2, with 7 nucleotides matching TRBD1. V lost 6 bases to trimming and J lost 5 bases; unmatched junction nucleotides: 12. Germline CDR1 is DFQATT and CDR2 is SNEGSKA (reference sequence). CDR3 size: 14 residues. The CDR3 protein is CSASWTGPPYGYTF. The CDR3 region has the DNA TGCAGTGCCTCCTGGACAGGCCCCCCTTATGGCTACACCTTC.

This clonotype was recorded only once. The rearrangement joins TRBV9 to TRBJ2-3; a possible D gene is TRBD2 (6 bases). The CDR3 is made up of 16 amino acids. Germline CDR1 reads SGDLS; CDR2 reads YYNGEE. The V and J ends lost 1 base and 3 bases respectively, with 15 bases between them. Here the CDR3 DNA reads TGTGCCAGCAGCGTAAGACGGGGAGGTGTTACAGATACGCAGTATTTT. Encoded protein: CASSVRRGGVTDTQYF.

This chain joins TRBV7-3 and TRBJ2-6; 10 bases are shared with TRBD1. Trimming at V came to 1 base and at J to 2 bases, leaving 8 bases not matched to a gene. The CDR3 extends over 19 amino acids. In germline, CDR1 is SGHTA, CDR2 FQGTGA. The chain's CDR3 is CASSLNGLGQGAGANVLTF. In nucleotides, the CDR3 is TGTGCCAGCAGCTTAAATGGTCTCGGACAGGGGGCTGGGGCCAACGTCCTGACTTTC.

This clonotype occurred a few times. This chain joins TRBV7-9 and TRBJ2-5, with 11 bases matching TRBD2. V lost 5 bases to trimming and J lost 5 bases; unmatched junction nucleotides: 10. This CDR3 is built from 16 residues. Per germline, CDR1 SEHNR and CDR2 FQNEAQ (reference sequence). Here the CDR3 DNA reads TGTGCCAGCAGCCATAGCGGGGGGGGCCGCATGGAGACCCAGTACTTC. Protein product: CASSHSGGGRMETQYF. Drawing the rest from reference TRBV7-9 and TRBJ2-5, the complete variable domain is DTGVSQNPRHKITKRGQNVTFRCDPISEHNRLYWYRQTLGQGPEFLTYFQNEAQLEKSRLLSDRFSAERPKGSFSTLEIQRTEQGDSAMYLCASSHSGGGRMETQYFGPGTRLLVL.

J is TRBJ2-6 and V is TRBV2; perhaps TRBD1 as D (5 bases). The CDR3 extends over 16 amino acids. The V gene's germline CDR1 is SNHLY and CDR2 FYNNEI. The V and J ends lost 8 bases and 0 bases respectively, with 14 bases between them. The CDR3 coding sequence is TGTGCCAGCGCGCTGGCCAGGGCCTCTGGGGCCAACGTCCTGACTTTC. Amino acids: CASALARASGANVLTF.

This clonotype has more than one count but fewer than ten. The chain combines TRBV3-1 with TRBJ1-2; 7 positions match TRBD1. Germline assignment: CDR1 LGHDT and CDR2 YNNKEL (reference sequence). CDR3 size: 18 residues. The V segment lost 1 base and the J segment 5 bases; nucleotides outside the gene matches: 16. CDR3 protein: CASSQGAAARTGDYGYTF. The CDR3 bases are TGTGCCAGCAGCCAAGGGGCTGCGGCTCGAACAGGGGATTATGGCTACACCTTC.